This T cell receptor (beta chain) emerged from a study of blood T cell repertoires in COVID-19. Study-level background: PBMCs, B-cell-depleted T cells, or T cells provided the cDNA or gDNA that made up the material.

Libraries were prepared by immunoSEQ multiplex PCR; TCRdb keeps only in-frame clonotypes and omits some of them. Of a few hundred thousand clones in the sample, roughly 87% were seen once. Individuals drawn from 24 US areas were roughly 18 to 95 years old. Membership in each cohort depended on participant-reported clinical history. Two consecutive negative NP/OP PCR tests, clearance, or resolved symptoms defined Cohort 3 recovery. A remark on this clone: Distinct nucleotide sequences in the sample also encode this CDR3.

The CDR3 consists of 11 residues. From germline, CDR1 is SGHTA and CDR2 FQGNSA. Trimming stripped 2 bases from V and 6 bases from J, with 3 bases between. V is TRBV7-2 and J is TRBJ2-3; D unresolved. The sequenced sample was PBMCs or T cells enriched from blood (not recorded which). This clonotype originated in a woman younger than 30 who had recovered from COVID-19. In nucleotides, the CDR3 is TGTGCCAGCAGCTTACGGGATACGCAGTATTTT. Translating gives CASSLRDTQYF.